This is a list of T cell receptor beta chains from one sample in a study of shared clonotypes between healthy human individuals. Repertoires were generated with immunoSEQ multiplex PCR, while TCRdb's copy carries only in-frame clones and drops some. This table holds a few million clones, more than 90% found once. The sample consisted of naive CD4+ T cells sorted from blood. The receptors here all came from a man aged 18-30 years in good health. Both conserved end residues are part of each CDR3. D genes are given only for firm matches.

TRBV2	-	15	CASSEAGTGSQPQHF
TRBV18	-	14	CASSQWARAEKLFF
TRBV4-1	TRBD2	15	CASTPLAGGVNEQFF
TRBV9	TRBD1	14	CASSVGQGKETQYF
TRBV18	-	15	CASSPGSTVSYEQYF
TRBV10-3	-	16	CAISDSDRPSNYGYTF
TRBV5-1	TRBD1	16	CASSRDSNSGANVLTF
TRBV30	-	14	CAWSHWGGGQPQHF
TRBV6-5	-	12	CASRSINQPQHF
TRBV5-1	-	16	CASSADGTAGANVLTF
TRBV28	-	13	CASSPGPNYGYTF
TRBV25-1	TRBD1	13	CASIQGGGTEAFF
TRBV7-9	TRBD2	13	CASSFRDYYEQYF
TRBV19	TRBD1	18	CASSTSRDRALPLYEQYF
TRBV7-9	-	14	CASSLAYTYYEQYF
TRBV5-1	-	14	CASSLTSLQETQYF
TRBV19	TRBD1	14	CASGTDRRGTEAFF
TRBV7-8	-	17	CAINPRGIGGGYETQYF
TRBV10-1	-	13	CASRPSVNTEAFF
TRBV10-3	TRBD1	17	CAISESWTGGYQETQYF
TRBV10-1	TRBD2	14	CASSSGSVTDTQYF
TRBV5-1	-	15	CASSSGGPNTGELFF
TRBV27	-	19	CASSLAWLGPGAGANVLTF
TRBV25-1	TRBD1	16	CASSESGTGQPDTQYF
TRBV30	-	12	CAWSVQTGELFF
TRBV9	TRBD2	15	CASSVDGGRAGEQFF
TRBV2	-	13	CASKRAENEKLFF
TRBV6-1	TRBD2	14	CASRGGSNTDTQYF
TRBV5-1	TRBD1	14	CASSLRTGEGGYTF
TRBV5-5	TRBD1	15	CASSPRDRPQETQYF
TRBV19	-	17	CASSMPRRGTANEKLFF
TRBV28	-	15	CASSLSSPGGDEQYF
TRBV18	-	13	CASSPGGAETQYF
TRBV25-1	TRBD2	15	CASSEYLSGGVEQFF
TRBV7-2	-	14	CASSLAYVNTEAFF
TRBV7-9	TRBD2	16	CASSWTAAGGSYEQYF
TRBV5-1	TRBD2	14	CASTTSGMNGELFF
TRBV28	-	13	CASSIVEGHEQYF
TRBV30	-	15	CAWSADGSPGNTIYF
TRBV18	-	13	CASSPPGKNIQYF
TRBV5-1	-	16	CASSLAGDRSYNEQFF
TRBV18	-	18	CASSPQVSQGRSGNTIYF
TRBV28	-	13	CASKANPYNEQFF
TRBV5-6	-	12	CASSAGGTEAFF
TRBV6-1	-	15	CASSGTGGVGSEQFF
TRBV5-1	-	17	CASSAGGTYRAVGELFF
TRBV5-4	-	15	CASSSFQDMNTEAFF
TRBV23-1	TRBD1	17	CASSQSSRTGSGNTIYF
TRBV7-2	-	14	CASSRRTVQETQYF
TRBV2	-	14	CASSDRYSNQPQHF
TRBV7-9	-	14	CASSLAVGGYEQYF
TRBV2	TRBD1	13	CASCGTGRTEAFF
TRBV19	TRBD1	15	CASSPDRGATYEQYF
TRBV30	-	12	CAWSVRGWELFF